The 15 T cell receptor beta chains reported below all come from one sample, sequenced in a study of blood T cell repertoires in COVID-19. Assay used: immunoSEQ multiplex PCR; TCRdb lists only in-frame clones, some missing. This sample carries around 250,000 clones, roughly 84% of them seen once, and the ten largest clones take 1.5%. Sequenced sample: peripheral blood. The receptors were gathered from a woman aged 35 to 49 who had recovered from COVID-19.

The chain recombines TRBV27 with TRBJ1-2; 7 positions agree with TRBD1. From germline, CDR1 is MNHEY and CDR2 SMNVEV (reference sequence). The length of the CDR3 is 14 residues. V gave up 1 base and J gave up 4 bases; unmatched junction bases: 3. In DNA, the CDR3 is TGTGCCAGCAGTTTATACAGGGGAAGCTATGGCTACACCTTC. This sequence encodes CASSLYRGSYGYTF.

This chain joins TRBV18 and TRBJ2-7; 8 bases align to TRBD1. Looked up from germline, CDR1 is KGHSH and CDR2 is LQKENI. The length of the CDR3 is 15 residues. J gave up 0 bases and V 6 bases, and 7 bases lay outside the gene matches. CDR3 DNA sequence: TGTGCCAGCTCTCCGAGACAGGGGAGCTCCTACGAGCAGTACTTC. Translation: CASSPRQGSSYEQYF.

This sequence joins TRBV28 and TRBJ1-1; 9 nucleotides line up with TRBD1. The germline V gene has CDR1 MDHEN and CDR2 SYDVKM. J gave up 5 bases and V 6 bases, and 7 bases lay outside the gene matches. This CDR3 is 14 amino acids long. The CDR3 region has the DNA TGTGCCAGCAGGCGCGGACAGGGGAGGACTGAAGCTTTCTTT. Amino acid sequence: CASRRGQGRTEAFF.

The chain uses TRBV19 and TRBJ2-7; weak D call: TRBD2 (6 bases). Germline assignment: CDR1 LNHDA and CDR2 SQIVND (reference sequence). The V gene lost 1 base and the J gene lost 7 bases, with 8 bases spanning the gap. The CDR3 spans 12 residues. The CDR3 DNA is TGTGCCAGTAGTATAGGAGGAGGGGAGCAGTACTTC. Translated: CASSIGGGEQYF. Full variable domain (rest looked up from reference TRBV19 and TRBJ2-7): DGGITQSPKYLFRKEGQNVTLSCEQNLNHDAMYWYRQDPGQGLRLIYYSQIVNDFQKGDIAEGYSVSREKKESFPLTVTSAQKNPTAFYLCASSIGGGEQYFGPGTRLTVT.

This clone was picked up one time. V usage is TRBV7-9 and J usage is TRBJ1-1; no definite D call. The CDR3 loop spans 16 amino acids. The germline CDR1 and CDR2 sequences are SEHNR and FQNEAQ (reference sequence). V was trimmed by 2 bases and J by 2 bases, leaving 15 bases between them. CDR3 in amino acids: CASSLLASLGNTEAFF. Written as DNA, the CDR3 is TGTGCCAGCAGCTTATTAGCGTCCCTGGGAAACACTGAAGCTTTCTTT.

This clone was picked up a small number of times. The CDR3 region has the DNA TGTGCCAGCAGCCCATTAATAGGGACAGGATACAATACTATAGGGAATTCACCCCTCCACTTT. Translated, it gives CASSPLIGTGYNTIGNSPLHF. The chain links TRBV3-1 (or the pseudogene TRBV3-2) to TRBJ1-6; 8 nucleotides align to TRBD1. The CDR3 covers 21 residues. V was pared by 4 bases and J by 7 bases, with 24 bases of the junction left unmatched. Looked up from germline, CDR1 is LGHDT and CDR2 is YNNKEL (reference sequence).

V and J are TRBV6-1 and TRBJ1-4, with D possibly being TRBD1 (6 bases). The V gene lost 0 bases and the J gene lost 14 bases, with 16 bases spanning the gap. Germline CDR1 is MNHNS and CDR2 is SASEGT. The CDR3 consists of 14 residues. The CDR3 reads CASSEAWQGRDLFF. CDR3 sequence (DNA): TGTGCCAGCAGTGAAGCGTGGCAGGGGAGAGATCTGTTTTTT.

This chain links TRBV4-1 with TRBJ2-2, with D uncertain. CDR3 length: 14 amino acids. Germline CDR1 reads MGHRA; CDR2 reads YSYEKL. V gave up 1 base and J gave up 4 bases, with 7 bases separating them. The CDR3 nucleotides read TGCGCCAGCAGCCAAGCTTCCGGCACCGGGGAGCTGTTTTTT. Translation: CASSQASGTGELFF.

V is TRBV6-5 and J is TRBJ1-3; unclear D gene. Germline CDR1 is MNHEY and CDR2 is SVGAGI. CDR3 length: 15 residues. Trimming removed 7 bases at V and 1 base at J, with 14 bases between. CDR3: CASTDPGGSGNTIYF. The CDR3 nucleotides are TGTGCCAGCACCGACCCGGGAGGGTCTGGAAACACCATATATTTT.

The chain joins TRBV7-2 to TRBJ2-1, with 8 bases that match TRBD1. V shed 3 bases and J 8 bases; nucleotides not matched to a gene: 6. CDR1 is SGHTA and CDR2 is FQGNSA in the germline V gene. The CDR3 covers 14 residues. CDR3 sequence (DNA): TGTGCCAGCAGCTTCCGGGACAGGACGGATGAGCAGTTCTTC. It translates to CASSFRDRTDEQFF.

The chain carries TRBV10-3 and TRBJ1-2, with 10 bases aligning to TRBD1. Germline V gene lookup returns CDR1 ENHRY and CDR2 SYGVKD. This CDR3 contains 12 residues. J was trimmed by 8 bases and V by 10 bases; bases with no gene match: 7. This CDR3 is CATGTGERGYTF. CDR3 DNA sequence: TGTGCCACCGGGACAGGGGAGCGAGGCTACACCTTC.

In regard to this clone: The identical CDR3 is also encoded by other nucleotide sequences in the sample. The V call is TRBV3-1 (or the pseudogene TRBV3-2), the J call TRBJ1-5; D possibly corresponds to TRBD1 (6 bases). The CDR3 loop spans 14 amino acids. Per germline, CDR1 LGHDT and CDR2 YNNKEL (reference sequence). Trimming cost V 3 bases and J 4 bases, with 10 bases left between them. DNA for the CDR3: TGTGCCAGCAGCCACCGGCAGGGGAATCAGCCCCAGCATTTT. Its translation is CASSHRQGNQPQHF.

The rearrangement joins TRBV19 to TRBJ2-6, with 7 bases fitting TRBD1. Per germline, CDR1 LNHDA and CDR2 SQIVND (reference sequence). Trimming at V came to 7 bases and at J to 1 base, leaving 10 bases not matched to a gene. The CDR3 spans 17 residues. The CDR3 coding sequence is TGTGCCAGTAACGCTGACAGGGTCTCGTCTGGGGCCAACGTCCTGACTTTC. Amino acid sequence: CASNADRVSSGANVLTF.

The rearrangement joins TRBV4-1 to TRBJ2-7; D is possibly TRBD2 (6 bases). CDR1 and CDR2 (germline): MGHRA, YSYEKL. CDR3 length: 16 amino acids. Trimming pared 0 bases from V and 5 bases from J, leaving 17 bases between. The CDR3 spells CASSQDNYGGYNEQYF. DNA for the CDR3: TGCGCCAGCAGCCAAGATAACTATGGGGGGTATAACGAGCAGTACTTC.

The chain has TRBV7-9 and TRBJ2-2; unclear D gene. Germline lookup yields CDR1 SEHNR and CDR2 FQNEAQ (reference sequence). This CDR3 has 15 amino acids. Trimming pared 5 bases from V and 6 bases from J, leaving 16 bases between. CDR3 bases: TGTGCCAGCAGCACCCGACTGGGTCTTTCCGGGGAGCTGTTTTTT. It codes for CASSTRLGLSGELFF.